This is a list of T cell receptor beta chains from one sample in a study of blood T cell repertoires in COVID-19. Produced via immunoSEQ multiplex PCR; TCRdb's table is partial and in-frame only. This sample has fewer than 200,000 clones, with 70% to 90% found just once. Sequencing used peripheral blood. These receptor sequences come from a man aged 60 to 75 who had recovered from COVID-19. Both conserved end residues are part of each CDR3. Each record gives: CDR3 protein, V gene, J gene, D gene. The D gene is left open where the match is weak.

CASSLSSEFTGELFF	TRBV5-5	TRBJ2-2	-
CSVGRRLVSNEQFF	TRBV29-1	TRBJ2-1	-
CAISEGRGSGNTIYF	TRBV10-3	TRBJ1-3	-
CASSSQVWANEKLFF	TRBV3-1/TRBV3-2	TRBJ1-4	-
CASSFRAYEQYF	TRBV5-5	TRBJ2-7	-
CASSPHTGGDGYTF	TRBV7-2	TRBJ1-2	TRBD1
CASSIATGGLSSYEQYF	TRBV19	TRBJ2-7	TRBD1
CASSIASGYGYTF	TRBV19	TRBJ1-2	-
CSARGDRAFF	TRBV20-1	TRBJ1-1	-
CASSPRTGGGANTGELFF	TRBV7-8	TRBJ2-2	TRBD1
CASSRRGGQPQHF	TRBV3-1/TRBV3-2	TRBJ1-5	-
CASRGGIGTDTQYF	TRBV6-6	TRBJ2-3	TRBD2
CASSLGREQFF	TRBV12-3/TRBV12-4	TRBJ2-1	-
CASSRQGHQPQHF	TRBV7-2	TRBJ1-5	TRBD1
CASSADRSGDYTF	TRBV7-3	TRBJ1-2	-
CAISDGTSGGTDTQYF	TRBV10-3	TRBJ2-3	TRBD2
CATSDSPPGNTEAFF	TRBV24-1	TRBJ1-1	-
CASSYGLAGGPREQFF	TRBV6-5	TRBJ2-1	TRBD2
CASGLVRRASYNEQFF	TRBV12-5	TRBJ2-1	-
CAWGPGETEAFF	TRBV30	TRBJ1-1	-
CASSFTGEEKLFF	TRBV7-2	TRBJ1-4	-
CASRSQSQETQYF	TRBV19	TRBJ2-5	-
CASSAYPGGQETQYF	TRBV7-9	TRBJ2-5	TRBD2
CASSPEGGGGEKLFF	TRBV5-4	TRBJ1-4	TRBD1
CASSPGTGYAGELFF	TRBV3-1/TRBV3-2	TRBJ2-2	TRBD1
CAWSVLRGSYEQYF	TRBV30	TRBJ2-7	-
CASSLAQNEKLFF	TRBV5-1	TRBJ1-4	-
CASRVGGVAFETQYF	TRBV2	TRBJ2-5	-
CASRPPGQGRGYGYTF	TRBV5-6	TRBJ1-2	TRBD1
CASSPQGGDTQYF	TRBV7-6	TRBJ2-3	-
CASSLGITGSGNTIYF	TRBV11-3	TRBJ1-3	-
CASSVQGAIGDEQFF	TRBV9	TRBJ2-1	TRBD1
CASRAGQTFTDTQYF	TRBV2	TRBJ2-3	-
CASALAGAYEQYF	TRBV7-9	TRBJ2-7	TRBD2
CASSQTGGGETQYF	TRBV7-9	TRBJ2-5	TRBD2
CASSLDMALNEQFF	TRBV5-1	TRBJ2-1	-
CASSATTTEAFF	TRBV25-1	TRBJ1-1	-
CASSQDAQGYQPQHF	TRBV4-3	TRBJ1-5	-
CASSPTGDYGYTF	TRBV18	TRBJ1-2	TRBD1
CASSFSGTEAFF	TRBV11-3	TRBJ1-1	-
CASSPSNSGVDYEQYF	TRBV27	TRBJ2-7	TRBD2
CASSSRDRGLDEQFF	TRBV11-3	TRBJ2-1	TRBD1
CASSPGERRLHYGYTF	TRBV5-6	TRBJ1-2	-
CASRNREFYEQYF	TRBV27	TRBJ2-7	-
CASSQYSGDSRETQYF	TRBV23-1	TRBJ2-5	TRBD1
CAIKESSGNTIYF	TRBV10-3	TRBJ1-3	-
CASRPGWGVGSEAFF	TRBV10-1	TRBJ1-1	-
CASSYRTGDLETQYF	TRBV7-6	TRBJ2-5	TRBD1
CASSLAPGGGAGLGETQYF	TRBV7-2	TRBJ2-5	-
CASSNPDRGDYEQYF	TRBV21-1	TRBJ2-7	-
CSAAQGAYEQYF	TRBV29-1	TRBJ2-7	TRBD1
CASSWSSYNSPLHF	TRBV6-2/TRBV6-3	TRBJ1-6	-
CASKRGQGVAGANVLTF	TRBV27	TRBJ2-6	TRBD1
CASGPRGRGYTEAFF	TRBV19	TRBJ1-1	TRBD1
CASSQAVSGGYEQYF	TRBV3-1/TRBV3-2	TRBJ2-7	TRBD2